This T cell receptor (beta chain) was retrieved from a study of blood T cell repertoires in COVID-19 (dated by TCRdb to about 2020). Study-level background: Samples from collaborators originated in the United States, Italy and Spain and spanned both the acute and convalescent phases of COVID-19. The prospective study material was composed of cDNA or gDNA derived from T cells, B-cell-depleted T cells, or PBMCs. The dataset comprised deeply sampled blood TCRbeta repertoires from subjects exposed to, actively infected with, or recovered from COVID-19. The repertoires were made available in a free public database intended to serve as a resource for research on the immune response to SARS-CoV-2. Samples came from the ongoing ImmuneRACE study (first 160 participants) plus 1,254 subjects from 6 global collaborators. Sample metadata almost always included a de-identified subject ID, COVID-19 status, age in years and sex. HLA class I and class II types, where available, came from metadata supplied by the sample provider rather than from assay-based typing. The full study reports these points: The quantity of clinical and demographic metadata differed by source and by participant and was supplied without curation.

According to the germline V gene (reference sequence), CDR1 reads GTSNPN and CDR2 reads SVGIG. V sheds 3 bases and J sheds 0 bases, leaving 11 bases between their ends. From cysteine to phenylalanine, the CDR3 is 15 amino acids long. The kept DNA is CDR3 alone, 45 bases in frame from the first base. About this clone: What this receptor recognizes is not known. No base quality values were provided; no much bigger clone lies one nucleotide off.

TCRbeta CDR3 regions were amplified from genomic DNA by means of the immunoSEQ Assay, a bias-controlled multiplex PCR. Per the original workflow: The number of nucleated cells in each sample was estimated by amplification of reference gene primers within the assay. To quantify the absolute abundance of each unique TCRbeta CDR3 rearrangement, sequence reads were collapsed and filtered. Productive Simpson clonality was computed per sample as the square root of Simpson's diversity index over productive rearrangements. TCRdb's version of the immuneACCESS table is confined to in-frame rearrangements and falls short of the full clone set. An unresolved V gene accounts for under half of the shortfall where checked; the remainder is of unknown origin. Clone size and the V and J calls come from that table; the DNA yielded D and trimming. The sample has a few hundred thousand clones on record, around 90% of them singletons. Of the sample, approximately 5% falls within the top ten clones.

In the prospective study, participants were about 18 to 90 years old, resided in about two dozen geographic areas of the United States, and were enrolled through a virtual design. Cohort assignment in the prospective study relied on participant-reported clinical history from a screening survey and a study questionnaire. Recovered participants in ImmuneRACE Cohort 3 were defined as having two consecutive negative NP/OP PCR tests, clearance from a healthcare professional, or resolution of symptoms. Mobile phlebotomists in the prospective study collected whole blood, serum and a nasopharyngeal or oropharyngeal swab from every participant. Additional blood draws and questionnaires over an approximately two-month period could optionally be provided by prospective study participants. Before DNA extraction, prospective study blood samples were shipped either frozen or at room temperature.

The sequence is built from TRBV30 and TRBJ1-4; the D gene is not confidently resolved. The sequence derives from a woman aged 25 to 45 who had recovered from COVID-19. The specimen sequenced was PBMCs or T cells enriched from blood (not recorded which). The CDR3 region: CAWRVGEATNEKLFF. The bases are TGTGCCTGGAGGGTCGGGGAGGCAACTAATGAAAAACTGTTTTTT. Where the CDR3 stops, the reference TRBV30 and TRBJ1-4 genes take over; the full variable domain is SQTIHQWPATLVQPVGSPLSLECTVEGTSNPNLYWYRQAAGRGLQLLFYSVGIGQISSEVPQNLSASRPQDRQFILSSKKLLLSDSGFYLCAWRVGEATNEKLFFGSGTQLSVL.